This TCR beta chain was recovered during a study of PD-1 blockade in classical Hodgkin lymphoma. General study points: Complete responders started with a diversity level that resembled newly diagnosed patients at baseline. Compared with healthy donors, newly diagnosed patients reportedly showed lower baseline TCR diversity.

Every patient relapsed after autologous stem cell transplantation, and brentuximab vedotin exposure varied. Clones were read by immunoSEQ multiplex PCR, and TCRdb kept only the in-frame ones, dropping some. Found here are 75,000 to 100,000 clones, 75% to 90% of them singletons; the top ten hold about 12%. V dropped 3 bases and J dropped 0 bases, with 12 bases sitting between them. This CDR3 comprises 16 residues. Germline V lookup: CDR1 SGHDN, CDR2 FVKESK. As to this clone: Its antigen is not known.

The starting material was peripheral blood mononuclear cells (PBMCs), obtained at baseline. The V and J genes are TRBV14 and TRBJ1-3; no clear D gene. The clonotype comes from a human donor with classical Hodgkin lymphoma. For the CDR3, the DNA is TGTGCCAGCAGCCAGAGAATGATTACCTCTGGAAACACCATATATTTT. This sequence encodes CASSQRMITSGNTIYF.